The 20 T cell receptor beta chains presented below share a single source sample, sequenced in a study of T cell changes during pregnancy in multiple sclerosis. Sequencing used immunoSEQ multiplex PCR; TCRdb keeps in-frame clones, though not all of them. The data hold approximately 70,000 clones, with roughly 91% observed a single time. Sequenced here: peripheral blood, sampled in the third trimester of pregnancy. Receptor source: a female donor in good health, enrolled as a control in a pregnancy study.

J is TRBJ1-5 and V is TRBV6-1, with D perhaps TRBD1 (6 bases). From germline, CDR1 is MNHNS and CDR2 SASEGT. The CDR3 consists of 15 residues. Between the trimmed V and J ends, which lost 7 bases and 5 bases, there was a span of 18 bases. Here the CDR3 reads CASKVGYRADQPQHF. The CDR3 nucleotides read TGTGCCAGCAAAGTGGGATACAGGGCCGATCAGCCCCAGCATTTT.

This clone appeared a single time. J is TRBJ2-7 and V is TRBV5-5, with 9 bases matching TRBD1. Looked up from germline, CDR1 is SGHKS and CDR2 is YYEKEE (reference sequence). CDR3 length: 15 residues. V trimming: 5 bases; J trimming: 4 bases; junction bases outside the gene matches: 10. The CDR3 is CASRLPGQGTYEQYF. The CDR3 DNA reads TGTGCCAGCAGGCTTCCGGGACAGGGTACATACGAGCAGTACTTC. The variable domain in full, with the rest retrieved from reference TRBV5-5 and TRBJ2-7, is DAGVTQSPTHLIKTRGQQVTLRCSPISGHKSVSWYQQVLGQGPQFIFQYYEKEERGRGNFPDRFSARQFPNYSSELNVNALLLGDSALYLCASRLPGQGTYEQYFGPGTRLTVT.

The rearrangement links TRBV6-5 to TRBJ1-4; D gene unclear. This CDR3 comprises 14 residues. Trimming took 6 bases from V and 5 from J, leaving 13 bases between them. Germline V gene lookup returns CDR1 MNHEY and CDR2 SVGAGI. The CDR3: CASRGTETNEKLFF. CDR3 bases: TGTGCCAGCAGAGGAACAGAGACGAATGAAAAACTGTTTTTT.

The chain recombines TRBV27 with TRBJ1-1; tentatively, D is TRBD1 (5 bases). This CDR3 has 16 amino acids. The V end lost 8 bases, the J end lost 1 base, and 20 bases lay between the germline ends. Germline CDR1 is MNHEY and CDR2 is SMNVEV (reference sequence). The CDR3 DNA reads as TGTGCCAGCTCCTCCTTCGGGGGAGGGCAGAACACTGAAGCTTTCTTT. It is translated as CASSSFGGGQNTEAFF.

The chain is built from TRBV19 and TRBJ2-1, with 7 bases fitting TRBD1. Germline CDR1 reads LNHDA; CDR2 reads SQIVND (reference sequence). Germline trimming cut 3 bases from V and 6 bases from J; bases unmatched to any gene: 8. This CDR3 contains 15 residues. The CDR3 DNA is TGTGCCAGTAGTATGAGGGGGCCGGTTCGCAATGAGCAGTTCTTC. This encodes CASSMRGPVRNEQFF. Drawing the rest from reference TRBV19 and TRBJ2-1, the complete variable domain is DGGITQSPKYLFRKEGQNVTLSCEQNLNHDAMYWYRQDPGQGLRLIYYSQIVNDFQKGDIAEGYSVSREKKESFPLTVTSAQKNPTAFYLCASSMRGPVRNEQFFGPGTRLTVL.

The gene calls are TRBV19 and TRBJ2-7; D is uncertain. The germline V gene has CDR1 LNHDA and CDR2 SQIVND (reference sequence). V lost 5 bases and J 3 bases, leaving 11 bases between the germline ends. The CDR3 extends over 13 amino acids. CDR3: CASSGQPGYEQYF. Written as DNA, the CDR3 is TGTGCCAGTAGTGGGCAGCCCGGCTACGAGCAGTACTTC.

This clone was seen only a few times. The chain has TRBV5-6 and TRBJ1-2; a weak D match, TRBD1 (6 bases). In germline, CDR1 is SGHDT, CDR2 YYEEEE. V was trimmed by 4 bases and J by 3 bases, leaving 13 bases between them. The CDR3 is made up of 14 amino acids. The CDR3 DNA reads TGTGCCAGCAGCCCAAAACAGGGCTACTATGGCTACACCTTC. Translation: CASSPKQGYYGYTF.

The chain uses TRBV14 and TRBJ1-2; 12 bases line up with TRBD1. Germline CDR1 SGHDN, CDR2 FVKESK. The CDR3 covers 17 residues. With V trimmed by 3 bases and J by 6 bases, 11 bases remained unmatched. The CDR3 bases are TGTGCCAGCAGCCAGCCAGGGACAGGGGGCCTCCTTGATGGCTACACCTTC. Its protein is CASSQPGTGGLLDGYTF.

The V and J genes are TRBV7-2 and TRBJ2-3, with D unresolved. In germline, CDR1 is SGHTA, CDR2 FQGNSA. V shed 1 base and J shed 6 bases, with 8 bases lying between them. The CDR3 sequence is 13 residues long. The CDR3 here is CASSLVLGDTQYF. As DNA, the CDR3 is TGTGCCAGCAGCTTAGTGCTCGGGGATACGCAGTATTTT.

The chain carries TRBV6-1 and TRBJ1-2; TRBD1 matches at 7 bases. Per germline, CDR1 MNHNS and CDR2 SASEGT. V was pared by 3 bases and J by 8 bases, with 9 bases of the junction left unmatched. The CDR3 runs 14 residues. The CDR3 region has the DNA TGTGCCAGCAGTGACATTTTACAGGGGTCGGGCTACACCTTC. Amino acid sequence: CASSDILQGSGYTF.

The rearrangement links TRBV5-1 to TRBJ1-1; 9 positions match TRBD1. After removal of 5 bases from V and 5 bases from J, the junction contained 7 bases not matched to a gene. The CDR3 sequence is 14 residues long. Germline V gene lookup returns CDR1 SGHRS and CDR2 YFSETQ. CDR3 DNA: TGCGCCAGCAGTAGGGGACAGGGCTCGACTGAAGCTTTCTTT. Its translation: CASSRGQGSTEAFF.

The chain is built from TRBV5-4 and TRBJ2-3; 7 bases match TRBD1. J gave up 3 bases and V 4 bases, and 2 bases lay outside the gene matches. Germline V gene lookup returns CDR1 SGHNT and CDR2 YYREEE (reference sequence). CDR3 length: 13 residues. The CDR3 bases are TGTGCCAGCAGCCCACAGGGGACAGATACGCAGTATTTT. This gives the protein CASSPQGTDTQYF.

V usage is TRBV27 and J usage is TRBJ2-3; 8 positions agree with TRBD1. V lost 3 bases and J lost 0; bases outside the gene matches: 2. The CDR3 has 15 amino acids. Per the germline V gene, CDR1 is MNHEY and CDR2 is SMNVEV (reference sequence). CDR3 nucleotide sequence: TGTGCCAGCAGTTTTTGGGACAGGAGCACAGATACGCAGTATTTT. Its protein product is CASSFWDRSTDTQYF.

J is TRBJ2-1 and V is TRBV27, with 11 bases identical to TRBD2. CDR1 MNHEY and CDR2 SMNVEV come from the germline V gene (reference sequence). The CDR3 is 17 residues long. V shed 0 bases and J 5 bases; nucleotides not matched to a gene: 6. For the CDR3, the DNA is TGTGCCAGCAGTTTATCGATTAGCGGGAGGGCCCACAATGAGCAGTTCTTC. Protein sequence: CASSLSISGRAHNEQFF.

The V gene is TRBV10-3, the J gene TRBJ2-4; 7 nucleotides align to TRBD1. The CDR3 totals 12 residues. J gave up 7 bases and V 5 bases, and 2 bases lay outside the gene matches. Germline V gives CDR1 ENHRY, CDR2 SYGVKD. The CDR3 sequence: CAISPQGNIQYF. The CDR3 nucleotides read TGTGCCATCAGTCCACAGGGGAACATTCAGTACTTC.

The chain couples TRBV5-5 to TRBJ1-5; D is perhaps TRBD1 (6 bases). Trimming took 4 bases from V and 1 from J, leaving 18 bases between them. CDR1 is SGHKS, CDR2 YYEKEE, per germline (reference sequence). CDR3 size: 17 residues. Here the CDR3 reads CASSQLQGRRSNQPQHF. The CDR3 coding sequence is TGTGCCAGCAGCCAACTACAGGGTCGCAGGAGCAATCAGCCCCAGCATTTT.

A few counts support this clone. The chain carries TRBV20-1 and TRBJ1-1; D not resolved. This CDR3 region has 11 residues. Germline loops: CDR1 DFQATT, CDR2 SNEGSKA (reference sequence). The germline V and J ends were trimmed by 3 bases and 3 bases, with 5 bases remaining between them. For the CDR3, the DNA is TGCAGTGCTAGTTATTACACTGAAGCTTTCTTT. Protein sequence: CSASYYTEAFF.

Notes on this clone: The junction shows a germline mismatch at one end, possibly a read error. V is TRBV19 and J is TRBJ2-7; 8 positions agree with TRBD1. Germline CDR1 LNHDA, CDR2 SQIVND (reference sequence). CDR3 length equals 12 residues. The CDR3 DNA follows: TGTGCCAGTACCTCCCAGGGGGCTCCCATCCTCTTC. The encoded protein is CASTSQGAPILF. Supplemented by reference TRBV19 and TRBJ2-7, the full variable domain reads DGGITQSPKYLFRKEGQNVTLSCEQNLNHDAMYWYRQDPGQGLRLIYYSQIVNDFQKGDIAEGYSVSREKKESFPLTVTSAQKNPTAFYLCASTSQGAPILFGPGTRLTVT.

The chain links TRBV5-6 to TRBJ1-2, with D perhaps TRBD1 (5 bases). Per the germline V gene, CDR1 is SGHDT and CDR2 is YYEEEE. Between the trimmed V and J ends, which lost 1 base and 4 bases, there was a span of 11 bases. CDR3 length: 14 residues. CDR3 nucleotides: TGTGCCAGCAGCTTGCGTCGGGGGAGCTATGGCTACACCTTC. Residues: CASSLRRGSYGYTF.

This sequence joins TRBV18 and TRBJ2-7; 9 nucleotides align to TRBD1. The ends lost 5 bases at V and 1 base at J; junction bases unmatched: 6. From germline, CDR1 is KGHSH and CDR2 LQKENI. The CDR3 covers 15 residues. Here the CDR3 reads CASSSTGTGSYEQYF. In DNA form, the CDR3 reads TGTGCCAGCTCATCCACCGGGACAGGGTCCTACGAGCAGTACTTC.